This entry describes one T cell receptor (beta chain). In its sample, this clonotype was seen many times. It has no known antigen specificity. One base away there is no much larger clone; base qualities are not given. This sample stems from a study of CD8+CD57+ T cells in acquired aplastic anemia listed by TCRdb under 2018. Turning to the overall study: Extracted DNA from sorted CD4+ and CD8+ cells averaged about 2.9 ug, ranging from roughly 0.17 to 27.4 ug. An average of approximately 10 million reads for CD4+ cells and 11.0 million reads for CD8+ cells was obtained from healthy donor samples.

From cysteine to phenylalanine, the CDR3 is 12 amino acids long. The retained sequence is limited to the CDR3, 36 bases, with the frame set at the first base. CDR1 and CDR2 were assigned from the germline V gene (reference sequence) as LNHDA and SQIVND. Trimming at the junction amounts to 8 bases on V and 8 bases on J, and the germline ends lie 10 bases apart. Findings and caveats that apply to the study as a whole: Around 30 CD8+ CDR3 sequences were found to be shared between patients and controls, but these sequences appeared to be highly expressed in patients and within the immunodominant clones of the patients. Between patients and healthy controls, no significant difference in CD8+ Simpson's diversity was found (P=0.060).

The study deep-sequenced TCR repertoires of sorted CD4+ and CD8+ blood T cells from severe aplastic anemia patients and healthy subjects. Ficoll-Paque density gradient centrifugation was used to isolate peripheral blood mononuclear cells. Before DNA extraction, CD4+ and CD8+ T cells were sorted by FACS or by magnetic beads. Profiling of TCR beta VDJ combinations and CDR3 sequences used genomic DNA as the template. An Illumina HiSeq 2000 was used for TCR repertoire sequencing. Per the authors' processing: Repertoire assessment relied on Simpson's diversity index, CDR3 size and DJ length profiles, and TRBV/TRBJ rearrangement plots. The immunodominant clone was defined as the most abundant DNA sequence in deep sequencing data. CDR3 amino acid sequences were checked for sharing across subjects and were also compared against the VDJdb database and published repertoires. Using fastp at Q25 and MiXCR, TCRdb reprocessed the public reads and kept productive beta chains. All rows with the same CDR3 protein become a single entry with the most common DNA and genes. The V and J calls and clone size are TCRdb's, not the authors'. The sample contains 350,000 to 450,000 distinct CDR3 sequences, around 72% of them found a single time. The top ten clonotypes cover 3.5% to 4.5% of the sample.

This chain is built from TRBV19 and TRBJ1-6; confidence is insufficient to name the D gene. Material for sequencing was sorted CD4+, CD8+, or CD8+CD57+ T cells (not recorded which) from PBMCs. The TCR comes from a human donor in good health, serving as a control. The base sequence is TGTGCCAGTGGTCCCAGCTATTCACCCCTCCACTTT. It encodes CASGPSYSPLHF. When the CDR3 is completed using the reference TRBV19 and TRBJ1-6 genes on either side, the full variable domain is DGGITQSPKYLFRKEGQNVTLSCEQNLNHDAMYWYRQDPGQGLRLIYYSQIVNDFQKGDIAEGYSVSREKKESFPLTVTSAQKNPTAFYLCASGPSYSPLHFGNGTRLTVT.